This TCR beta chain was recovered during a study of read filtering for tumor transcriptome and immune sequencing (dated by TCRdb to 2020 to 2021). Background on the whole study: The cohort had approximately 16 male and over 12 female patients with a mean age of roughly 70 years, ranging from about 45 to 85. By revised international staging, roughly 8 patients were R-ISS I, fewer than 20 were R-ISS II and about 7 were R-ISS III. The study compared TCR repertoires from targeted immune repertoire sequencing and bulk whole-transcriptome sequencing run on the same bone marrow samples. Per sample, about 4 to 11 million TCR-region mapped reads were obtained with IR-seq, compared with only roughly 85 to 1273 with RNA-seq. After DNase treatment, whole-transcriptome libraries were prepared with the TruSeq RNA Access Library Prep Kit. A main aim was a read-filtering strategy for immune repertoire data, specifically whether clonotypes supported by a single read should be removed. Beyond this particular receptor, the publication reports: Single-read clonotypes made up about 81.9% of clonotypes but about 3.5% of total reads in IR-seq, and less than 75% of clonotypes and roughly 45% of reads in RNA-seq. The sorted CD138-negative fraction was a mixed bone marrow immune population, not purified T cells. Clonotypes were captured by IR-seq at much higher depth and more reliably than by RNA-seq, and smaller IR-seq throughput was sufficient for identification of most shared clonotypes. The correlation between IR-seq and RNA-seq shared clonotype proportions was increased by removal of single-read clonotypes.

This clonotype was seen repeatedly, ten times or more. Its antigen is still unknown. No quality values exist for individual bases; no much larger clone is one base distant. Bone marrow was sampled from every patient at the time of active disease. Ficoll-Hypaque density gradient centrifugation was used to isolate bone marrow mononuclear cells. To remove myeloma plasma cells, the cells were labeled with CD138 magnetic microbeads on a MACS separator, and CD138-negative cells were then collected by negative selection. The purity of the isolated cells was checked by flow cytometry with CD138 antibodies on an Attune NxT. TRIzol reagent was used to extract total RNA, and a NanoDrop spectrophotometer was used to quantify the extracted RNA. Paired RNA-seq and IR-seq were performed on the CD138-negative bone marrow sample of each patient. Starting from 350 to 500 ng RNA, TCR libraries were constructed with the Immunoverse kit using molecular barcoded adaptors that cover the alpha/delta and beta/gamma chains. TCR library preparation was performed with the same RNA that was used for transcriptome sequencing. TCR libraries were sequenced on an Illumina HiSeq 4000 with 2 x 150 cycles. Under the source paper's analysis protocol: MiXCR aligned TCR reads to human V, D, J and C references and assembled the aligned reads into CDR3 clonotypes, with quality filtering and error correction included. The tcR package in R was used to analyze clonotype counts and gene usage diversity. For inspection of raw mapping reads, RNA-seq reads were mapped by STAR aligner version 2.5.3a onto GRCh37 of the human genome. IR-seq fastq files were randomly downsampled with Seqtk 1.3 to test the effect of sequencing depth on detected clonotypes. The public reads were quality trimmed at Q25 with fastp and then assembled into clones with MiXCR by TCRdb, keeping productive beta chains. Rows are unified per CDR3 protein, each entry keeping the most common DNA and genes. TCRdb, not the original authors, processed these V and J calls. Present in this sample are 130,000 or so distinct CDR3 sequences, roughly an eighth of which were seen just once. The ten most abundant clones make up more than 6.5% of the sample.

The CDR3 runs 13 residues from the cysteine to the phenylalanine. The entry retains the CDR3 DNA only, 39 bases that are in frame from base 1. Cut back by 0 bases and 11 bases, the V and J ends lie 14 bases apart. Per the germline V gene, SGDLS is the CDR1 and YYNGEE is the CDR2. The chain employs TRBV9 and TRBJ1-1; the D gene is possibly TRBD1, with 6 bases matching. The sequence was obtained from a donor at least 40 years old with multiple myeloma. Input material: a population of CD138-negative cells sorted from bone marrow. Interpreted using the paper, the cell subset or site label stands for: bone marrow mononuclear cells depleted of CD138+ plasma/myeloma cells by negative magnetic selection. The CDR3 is CASSVVWDMEAFF. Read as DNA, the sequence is TGTGCCAGCAGCGTAGTATGGGACATGGAGGCTTTCTTT.